This T cell receptor beta chain was identified during a study of cytomegalovirus exposure and HLA in healthy donors (dated by TCRdb to 2015 to 2018). Notes on the research overall: In an earlier analysis of approximately 500 of the donors, 250 to 350 Gb of sequence data and approximately 100 million unique TCR beta sequences from about 179 million T cells were reported. An early release covering 550 to 650 HLA-typed donors comprised about 300 gigabases of sequencing data and about 90 million unique TCR sequences. The genetic ancestry cluster associated with self-reported Caucasian donors included approximately 85% of the roughly 360 genotyped donors. The study aimed to test whether cataloging public T cell receptors could reveal signatures of past pathogen exposure. Using immunosequencing, the study profiled T cell repertoires from 550 to 750 subjects and related those repertoires to cytomegalovirus serostatus. Along with the roughly 670-subject first cohort, a separate validation cohort of some 130 different subjects was used. The study combined high-throughput TCR immunosequencing, statistical association of individual TCRs with disease status, and machine learning to predict cytomegalovirus infection status. In a later analysis, previously published TCR beta repertoires from about 670 donors were re-analyzed and high-resolution HLA genotyping was added so that TCR occurrence patterns could be studied. Rather than drawing on any new phenotypic data, the later analysis identified candidate immune exposures from TCR beta sequences and the way those sequences occurred across donors. In an earlier analysis of over 550 of the donors, high-throughput TCR beta sequencing was used to judge whether each TCR beta V gene segment behaved as functional or pseudogenic. Donor age, sex, ethnicity and CMV serostatus were compiled alongside the repertoire data. A later genetic analysis took genome-wide SNP genotypes for about three fifths of the roughly 700 donors and used that subset as a discovery cohort. All discovery cohort repertoires had been generated on a single sequencing platform. HLA typing included class I and class II loci at four-digit resolution. Typing coverage varied by locus: roughly 620-630 donors for A, B, C, DRB1 and DQB1; some 520 for DQA1; about 570 for DPA1; under 490 for DPB1. Several DR-DQ haplotypes were handled as single units for association and clustering because linkage in the cohort was strong. Among 398 genotyped donors of the cohort, an average of roughly 230,000 unique TCR beta nucleotide sequences was sequenced per donor, of which about 20% were non-productive.

Paper-wide results and their limitations: Correlated functional status among segregating V segments might reflect linkage disequilibrium, but an unknown experimental factor could not be ruled out. Because counts were too low, approximately 15 rarely observed V segments, including chromosome 9 orphons, were excluded from the earlier analysis of 587 of the donors. Assigning TCR associations to individual alleles was difficult when HLA alleles, especially DR and DQ, strongly co-occurred. Because HLA typing was unavailable for some donors at each locus, only the typed subset was used in association tests. Because the 87-base-pair reads could not distinguish some IMGT-functional V segments, including TRBV6-2 and TRBV6-3, those segments were excluded. Several of the top co-occurrence clusters appeared to be linked to parvovirus B19, influenza, CMV and Epstein-Barr virus, according to a later analysis. In a later genetic analysis, a missense DCLRE1C variant was associated with V-gene and J-gene trimming of TCR beta chains, and the association was replicated in an independent cohort. Cytomegalovirus status was reported to be diagnosed by the classifier with high specificity and sensitivity in both the original and validation cohorts. A later analysis found that most CMV-associated TCR beta chains appeared HLA-restricted, with HLA associations seemingly driven largely by CMV exposure. A further reported finding was that TCR beta sequences accurately predicted the HLA-A and HLA-B alleles for most subjects in the first cohort. According to the authors, the approach could potentially be generalized to other disease states and immunological phenotypes. Three of the identified cytomegalovirus-associated TCR beta chains were confirmed in vitro to be specific for cytomegalovirus antigens. Immune exposure information for the cohort was limited to CMV serostatus. Broadly in line with IMGT annotations, most TCR beta V segments showed up in productive rearrangements about 87% or about 30% of the time in an earlier analysis of a few hundred of the donors. The study listed 150 to 200 TCR beta chains as associated with cytomegalovirus. A cluster of highly shared sequence variants was judged likely to be a technical artifact of the sequencing pipeline. A later analysis found that HLA-associated TCR beta chains were more clonally expanded and had lower generation probabilities than equally common non-associated chains. A later analysis found that TCR association rates varied across HLA loci, with DRB1 alleles showing the most associated TCRs and HLA-C alleles the fewest. The presence/absence analyses assumed that sequencing depth was roughly uniform across donors, and that assumption may not be true. Specific HLA alleles were associated with roughly 16,000 TCR beta sequences at a false discovery rate of 0.05 in a later analysis. Most TCR sequences were observed very rarely across donors, whereas some public TCRs were present in many individuals. The cohort was sequenced for TCR beta chains only, and without alpha or paired-chain data the features that could be detected were limited. In a later genetic analysis, fewer N-insertions in productive TCRs were reported among donors in an Asian-associated ancestry cluster than the 666-donor mean.

The method behind the library was the immunoSEQ multiplex PCR assay. For the multiplex PCR, a mixture combining 60 forward primers for TCR Vbeta segments and 13 reverse primers for TCR Jbeta segments was used. Amplification of the CDR3 region of rearranged TCR beta genes was performed with a multiplex PCR assay on genomic DNA. On the Illumina HiSeq System, the amplified TCR beta libraries were sequenced as 87-base-pair reads. The published analysis was carried out like this. A later analysis counted about 80 million unique TCR beta chains across the 690 or so repertoires, and 9.5 million to 11 million of these chains were shared by at least two donors. To remove PCR and sequencing errors, raw reads were error-corrected and collapsed into unique sequences using a nearest-neighbor algorithm that merged closely related sequences. To assign V, D and J gene segments, CDR3 sequences were aligned to IMGT reference sequences. Each retained sequence needed at least a six-nucleotide match to both a V gene segment and a J gene segment. A rearrangement counted as productive if the CDR3 had no stop codons and remained in frame with V and J, and every other rearrangement counted as non-productive. Following IMGT convention, CDR3 was defined as the stretch from the second conserved V-encoded cysteine up to the conserved J-encoded phenylalanine. Sequences without an unambiguous match to a single V gene segment were excluded from the earlier analysis of a few hundred of the donors. In an earlier analysis of a few hundred of the donors, V segments were called functional above 56.7% productive rearrangements and were called segregating when the between-donor standard deviation exceeded 5%. A statistical classification framework was developed to diagnose cytomegalovirus status using the catalog of TCR beta chain sequences. In a later analysis, V and J genes were assigned by comparing TCR nucleotide sequences against IMGT/GENE-DB human TR gene sequences. The TCRdist pipeline was used in a later analysis to assign CDR3 sequences and most-parsimonious VDJ recombination scenarios. In a later analysis, every TCR beta chain was defined by the combination of its CDR3 amino acid sequence and its V-gene family, and reads without a unique V-gene family were dropped. As a way to deal with suspected cross-contamination and a sequencing artifact, a later analysis dropped 450 to 600 nucleotide sequences that were highly shared and had low generation probability. A later analysis calculated a clonal expansion index for each public chain from normalized within-repertoire ranks of inferred template counts. In a later analysis, generation probabilities were computed using a VDJ recombination model fitted to out-of-frame rearrangements, and the results were checked against IGoR. In a later analysis, hypergeometric tests were used to score TCR-TCR, TCR-HLA and TCR-CMV co-occurrence, with a repertoire-size bias correction applied to TCR pairs. To estimate false discovery rates, a later analysis permuted the HLA or CMV assignments 20 times. In a later analysis, co-occurring TCRs were grouped using DBSCAN, with TCRdist sequence similarity added in when clustering inside HLA-allele-positive subsets. Repertoires with fewer than 30,000 or more than 120,000 public chains, plus five repertoires with anomalous nucleotide sharing, were excluded from co-occurrence clustering. The immuneACCESS repertoire file appears here via TCRdb, limited to in-frame rearrangements. These files lack a portion of the clones; in checked studies, under half of the deficit traces to unresolved V genes, and the cause of the others is not known. V and J calls and clone size follow that table, whereas D and trimming were derived from the DNA. This sample has roughly 100,000 clones in its table, and roughly an eighth of those were observed once. The top ten constitute 16% of the sample.

Via the germline V gene (reference sequence), CDR1 is SGHNT and CDR2 YYREEE. Relative to germline, V is missing 2 bases and J is missing 4 bases, with 9 bases of the junction outside any gene match. From the cysteine through the phenylalanine, the CDR3 covers 15 amino acids. Of all the DNA, just the CDR3 is kept, 45 bases in frame from base 1. As to this clone: It lacks a known antigen. Per-base quality was not reported, and no clone a single base away is much larger than it.

The cohort was made up of roughly 670 healthy bone marrow donors. At the time of sampling, every cohort member was nominally healthy, though immune exposures that went unrecorded were likely present. The donor tested CMV seropositive, placing the donor among the 250 to 350 seropositive members of the cohort. Each donor provided a peripheral blood sample, and peripheral blood mononuclear cells were used for TCR beta sequencing. The Qiagen DNeasy Blood Extraction Kit was used to extract genomic DNA from the blood cell samples. The sequencing sample was made of PBMCs. The TCR comes from a middle-aged man in good health and CMV-seropositive. The rearrangement joined TRBV5-4 to TRBJ2-7, with 7 central nucleotides matching TRBD2. The bases read TGTGCCAGCAGCTTCGGACTAGTTAGTTCTTACGAGCAGTACTTC. It translates as CASSFGLVSSYEQYF. Full variable domain (CDR3 extended with the reference TRBV5-4 and TRBJ2-7 proteins): ETGVTQSPTHLIKTRGQQVTLRCSSQSGHNTVSWYQQALGQGPQFIFQYYREEENGRGNFPPRFSGLQFPNYSSELNVNALELDDSALYLCASSFGLVSSYEQYFGPGTRLTVT.